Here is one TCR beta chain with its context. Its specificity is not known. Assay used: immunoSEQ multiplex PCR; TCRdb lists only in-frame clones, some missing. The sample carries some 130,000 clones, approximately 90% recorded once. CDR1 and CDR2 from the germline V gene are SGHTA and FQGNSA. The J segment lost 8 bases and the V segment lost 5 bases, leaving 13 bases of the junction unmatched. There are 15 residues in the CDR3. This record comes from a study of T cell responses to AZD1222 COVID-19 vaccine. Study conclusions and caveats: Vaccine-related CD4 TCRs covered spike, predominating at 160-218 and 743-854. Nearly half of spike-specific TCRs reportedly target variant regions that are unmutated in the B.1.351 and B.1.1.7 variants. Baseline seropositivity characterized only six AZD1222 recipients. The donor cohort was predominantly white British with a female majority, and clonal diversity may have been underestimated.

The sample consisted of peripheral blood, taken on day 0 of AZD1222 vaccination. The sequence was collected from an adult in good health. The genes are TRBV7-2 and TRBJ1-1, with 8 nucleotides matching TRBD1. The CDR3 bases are TGTGCCAGCAGCCCAGGCGGACAGGGTCGTCGAGAAGCTTTCTTT. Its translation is CASSPGGQGRREAFF.